What follows are 8 T cell receptor beta chains derived from one specimen sequenced in a study of T cell responses to AZD1222 COVID-19 vaccine. Clones were read by immunoSEQ multiplex PCR, and TCRdb kept only the in-frame ones, dropping some. Found here are tens of thousands of clones, approximately 85% of them singletons; the top ten hold around 3.6%. The starting material was peripheral blood, obtained 28 days after the second AZD1222 dose. The origin of the receptors is an adult who received the AZD1222 COVID-19 vaccine.

V and J are TRBV7-2 and TRBJ1-5; no clear D. Germline CDR1 is SGHTA and CDR2 is FQGNSA. This CDR3 comprises 13 residues. With 6 bases removed from V and 3 bases from J, the gap between germline ends came to 9 bases. CDR3 nucleotide sequence: TGTGCCAGCAGTTACAGCACCAATCAGCCCCAGCATTTT. Amino acids: CASSYSTNQPQHF. Drawing the rest from reference TRBV7-2 and TRBJ1-5, the complete variable domain is GAGVSQSPSNKVTEKGKDVELRCDPISGHTALYWYRQSLGQGLEFLIYFQGNSAPDKSGLPSDRFSAERTGGSVSTLTIQRTQQEDSAVYLCASSYSTNQPQHFGDGTRLSIL.

J is TRBJ2-1 and V is TRBV29-1; D remains unclear. The V and J ends lost 7 bases and 7 bases respectively, with 17 bases between them. The CDR3 consists of 13 residues. Germline CDR1 and CDR2: SQVTM and ANQGSEA. CDR3 residues: CSARPSGVNEQFF. CDR3 DNA sequence: TGCAGCGCCCGGCCTAGTGGTGTAAATGAGCAGTTCTTC.

This clone was detected only a few times. V usage is TRBV28 and J usage is TRBJ1-4, with D possibly TRBD1 on 5 matching bases. The V end lost 2 bases, the J end lost 8 bases, and 18 bases lay between the germline ends. The CDR3 length is 16 residues. The germline CDR1 and CDR2 sequences are MDHEN and SYDVKM. The DNA of the CDR3 is TGTGCCAGCAGTTTAGTATCTTTGGGACCGGCAGAAAAACTGTTTTTT. The encoded protein is CASSLVSLGPAEKLFF.

DNA for the CDR3: TGTGCCAGCAGTTTGGTCAGCAACTATGGCTACACCTTC. Encoded protein: CASSLVSNYGYTF. The chain recombines TRBV12-3 or TRBV12-4 with TRBJ1-2; D gene ambiguous. This CDR3 has 13 residues. V was trimmed by 3 bases and J by 2 bases, leaving 7 bases between them.

The chain carries TRBV28 and TRBJ1-6; 9 bases are a match to TRBD1. This CDR3 has 14 amino acids. Trimming at V came to 5 bases and at J to 9 bases, leaving 5 bases not matched to a gene. The germline gives CDR1 MDHEN, CDR2 SYDVKM. CDR3 region: CASSPGTGLSPLHF. For the CDR3, the DNA is TGTGCCAGCAGTCCCGGGACAGGGCTTTCACCCCTCCACTTT.

The chain is built from TRBV30 and TRBJ1-6; D gene unclear. Germline V gene lookup returns CDR1 GTSNPN and CDR2 SVGIG (reference sequence). Trimming stripped 2 bases from V and 13 bases from J, with 21 bases between. The CDR3 runs to 15 residues. The CDR3 here is CAWSFRGSGLWPLHF. CDR3 in DNA: TGTGCCTGGAGTTTCCGGGGAAGTGGGCTATGGCCCCTCCACTTT.

This clone is a singleton in its sample. The chain joins TRBV27 to TRBJ1-1; no clear D. The CDR3 has 13 amino acids. Germline loops: CDR1 MNHEY, CDR2 SMNVEV (reference sequence). Trimming removed 6 bases at V and 4 bases at J, with 12 bases between. The CDR3 here is CASRPRRSTEAFF. In DNA form, the CDR3 reads TGTGCCAGCAGGCCGCGGAGGAGCACTGAAGCTTTCTTT.

This chain joins TRBV30 and TRBJ2-7; 8 nucleotides match TRBD2. V was clipped by 4 bases and J by 4 bases; unmatched bases: 9. The CDR3 is 14 residues long. Germline lookup yields CDR1 GTSNPN and CDR2 SVGIG (reference sequence). The CDR3 here is CAWTNGRAFYEQYF. The CDR3, as DNA: TGTGCCTGGACGAACGGGAGGGCATTTTACGAGCAGTACTTC.